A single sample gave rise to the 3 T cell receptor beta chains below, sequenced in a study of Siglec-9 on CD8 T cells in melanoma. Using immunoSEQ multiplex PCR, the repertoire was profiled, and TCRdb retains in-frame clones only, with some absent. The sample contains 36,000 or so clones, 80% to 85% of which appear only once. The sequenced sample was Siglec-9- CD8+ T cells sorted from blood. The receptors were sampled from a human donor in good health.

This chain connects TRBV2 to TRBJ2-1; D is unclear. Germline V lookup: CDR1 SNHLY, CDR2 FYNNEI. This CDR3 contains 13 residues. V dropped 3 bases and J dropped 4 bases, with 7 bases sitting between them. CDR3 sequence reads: CASSDATYNEQFF. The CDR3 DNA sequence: TGTGCCAGCAGTGATGCTACTTACAATGAGCAGTTCTTC.

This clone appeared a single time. CDR3 residues: CASSSGGLGNQPQHF. CDR3 nucleotide sequence: TGTGCCAGCAGCTCGGGGGGCCTCGGCAATCAGCCCCAGCATTTT. The J gene is TRBJ1-5, the V gene TRBV13; D perhaps matches TRBD1 (6 bases). V lost 4 bases and J 2 bases, leaving 12 bases between the germline ends. Germline CDR1 reads PRHDT; CDR2 reads FYEKMQ (reference sequence). This CDR3 is built from 15 residues.

DNA for the CDR3: TGTGCCAGCAGCTATGGGGGGGACCCTGGAAACACCATATATTTT. It codes for CASSYGGDPGNTIYF. The chain links TRBV5-6 to TRBJ1-3; weak D call: TRBD1 (5 bases). The CDR3 length is 15 residues. In germline, CDR1 is SGHDT, CDR2 YYEEEE. Trimming took 3 bases from V and 2 from J, leaving 12 bases between them.